This T cell receptor (beta chain) was recovered during a study of T-cell reconstitution after alpha-beta-depleted transplantation in children (dated by TCRdb to 2016 to 2018). Context from the whole study: T-cell immune reconstitution after TCRalphabeta/CD19-depleted allogeneic hematopoietic cell transplantation in children was quantitatively tracked in the study by means of TCR repertoire profiling.

On this clonotype: There is no known antigen for this receptor. Base-call qualities are not available, and no considerably larger clone is one nucleotide away.

Points the paper makes about the study in general: The frequencies of hyperexpanded clones fell over the following months, and after one year, T-cell counts and TCRbeta diversity were mostly attributed to newly produced T cells. The apparently early recovery of alphabetaT-cell counts about two months after transplant reportedly depended on only several hundred rapidly expanded clones that came from non-depleted graft cells. In some patients, high TCRbeta diversity at day 60 was attributed to recipient T cells and intrathymic progenitors that had survived conditioning.

According to the study, the label for this sample's treatment or condition signals: allogeneic hematopoietic cell transplantation with graft depleted of TCRalphabeta T cells and CD19 B cells. Transplant recipients were children who received TCRalphabeta/CD19-depleted allogeneic hematopoietic cell grafts. From the cysteine up to the phenylalanine, the CDR3 has a length of 13 residues. The kept DNA is CDR3 alone, 39 bases in frame from the first base. CDR1 and CDR2 were assigned from the germline V gene as KGHDR and SFDVKD. V and J lose 2 bases and 5 bases, and a span of 8 bases separates them. The receptor library was made with PCR. These reads were obtained on an Illumina HiSeq 2500. Molecular barcoding was employed in the preparation of TCR libraries, with unique molecular identifiers being used to normalize TCRbeta repertoire quantification. Through fastp at Q25 and MiXCR, TCRdb rebuilt clones from the public reads, retaining in-frame beta chains. Rows are combined by CDR3 protein, so each entry shows the most common genes and DNA. In all, the sample holds roughly 490,000 distinct CDR3 sequences, and over 10% of those were seen once. The biggest ten clones account for about 15% of the sample.

This chain joins TRBV24-1 to TRBJ1-1, with TRBD1 tentatively as D gene (5 bases match). The sequences come from PBMCs, mostly from graft donor cells, collected 180 days after TCRalphabeta/CD19-depleted stem cell transplant. The TCR sequence derives from a female patient younger than 10 who had a stem cell transplant for aplastic anemia, so the T cells may come from the graft donor. The CDR3 protein sequence reads: CATSDWGGTEAFF. In nucleotide form, the sequence is TGTGCCACCAGTGATTGGGGGGGAACTGAAGCTTTCTTT.